This note documents a single T cell receptor (beta chain) sequence. This clonotype was detected only a few times. Its antigen remains undetermined. No much larger clone is present one base from it, and per-base qualities are unavailable. The donors were 40 or so Caucasian individuals from Russia, aged roughly 6 to 95 years, who were systemically healthy. Each donor gave around 9 milliliters of peripheral blood, collected into EDTA-treated Vacutainer tubes. PBMCs were isolated by Ficoll-Paque density-gradient centrifugation, with at least 6 million obtained per sample. Trizol reagent was used to extract total RNA from PBMCs, with at least 5 micrograms per sample. Naive CD45RAhigh/CD27high T cell percentages were measured by flow cytometry on a PBMC aliquot from every donor. Library generation was performed with 5' RACE. The reads were generated on an Illumina HiSeq 2500. The second PCR ran for roughly 6 to 11 cycles and used a J-beta primer mix along with a sample-barcoded 5' primer. A unique molecular identifier was introduced onto each TCR beta cDNA molecule by a template-switch 5' adaptor carrying 12 random nucleotides. Each sample yielded at least 2.5 million CDR3-containing paired-end reads. First-strand cDNA synthesis was performed from all RNA using the Mint cDNA synthesis kit, with priming by a TRBC-specific oligonucleotide. Following uracil-DNA glycosylase treatment, all cDNA underwent a first 18-cycle PCR with the universal primers M1SS and BC2_uni_R. The original methods were these. For normalization, 1 million high-quality reads, each with a distinct molecular identifier, were randomly selected from each sample. Reads with shared molecular identifiers were discarded instead of being binned into consensus sequences. MiTCR, run with a Q25 quality threshold and the strictest error-elimination algorithm, handled CDR3 identification, clonotype clustering and error correction. A nonparametric unseen species model with Euler transformation was used to estimate lower-bound total TCR beta diversity. TCRdb reworked the public reads: Q25 trimming with fastp, MiXCR clone assembly, productive beta chains retained. Rows with a matching CDR3 protein are joined into one entry that keeps the most common DNA and genes. These V and J calls are TCRdb output, not the study's own analysis. The sample yields fewer than 1,200,000 distinct CDR3 sequences; under 30% were counted once. Clones ranked in the top ten supply around 0.75% of the sample.

This entry belongs to a study of blood T cells in healthy people across ages (dated by TCRdb to 2013 to 2016). Turning to the overall study: Template switching captured roughly one uniquely barcoded TCR beta cDNA molecule per two T cells in model experiments. The donors were split into four age groups: young (average approximately 16 years), middle-aged (more than 35), aged (approximately 59) and long-lived (roughly 80). For two donors (one aged 18 to 30 and one aged 80 or older), the study analyzed two additional independent replicas of 1 million unique cDNA reads from the same blood draw. To track age-related changes in TCR beta repertoire diversity, the study relied on deep sequencing normalized with unique cDNA molecular identifiers.

General study outcomes and caveats: Donor CMV infection status was unknown, potentially confounding age-related changes in expanded clonotypes. Observed TCR beta diversity per million T cells fell roughly linearly with age, and a significant reduction was already apparent by age about 36. Compared with the aged group, the long-lived group had more naive CD4+ T cells, fewer expanded clones and increased TCR diversity, suggesting age selection. There was a strong correlation between observed TCR beta diversity and the percentage of naive T cells measured by flow cytometry. Estimates of total diversity based on one million sequenced T cells were considered lower bounds and underestimates. Because profiling used bulk unsorted PBMCs, naive and antigen-experienced compartments could not be compared conclusively.

CDR1 and CDR2 (MDHEN, SYDVKM) derive from the germline V gene. The CDR3 spans 15 residues, from the cysteine through the phenylalanine. CDR3 DNA only is kept here, 45 bases in frame from base 1. For this chain, trimming is 5 bases at the V end and 1 base at the J end, and the number of junction bases without a gene match is 6. These data were also reused for a study on T cells of mothers and their children. The second study also describes: The donors were nine systemically healthy Caucasian individuals, made up of three mothers and their six children. cDNA synthesis consumed the entire amount of extracted RNA, loaded at around 1.5 ug RNA in each 15 ul reaction. In the second PCR, the M1S primer added sample barcodes and 2-4 random nucleotides. Each mother yielded over 9.5 million TCR beta CDR3 reads and each child 2.5 million to 3 million reads. Thymic selection shapes the output of TCR recombination in a similar way in related and unrelated pairs, and inherited differences have a minor effect. Normalized repertoire overlap in related mother-child pairs was always slightly higher than in unrelated mother-child pairs, but the difference was never significant. No persistent microchimeric T cell clones were detected, at a sensitivity of around 97 clones per million clonotypes. Deep NGS was used in the study to compare the TCR beta repertoires of mothers and children and to look for features that separate related mother-child pairs from unrelated individuals. Mothers averaged approximately 40 +/- 4 years of age and children averaged approximately 12 +/- 4 years. After adapter ligation with NEBNext reagents, the libraries were sequenced on Illumina HiSeq 2000 with 100+100 nt paired-end reads. Mother and child libraries were prepared a month apart and sequenced in separate runs to prevent cross-contamination. Each donor had between roughly 450,000 and 2,100,000 distinct TCR beta clonotypes identified. Naive TCR beta clonotypes were estimated from low-frequency clonotypes matched to each donor's FACS-determined naive share, without sorting.

The rearrangement joined TRBV28 to TRBJ2-7, with 9 middle bases fitting TRBD1. The sequenced material came from blood. The TCR comes from a girl aged 2-15 years in good health. The bases are TGTGCCAGCAGTGAGGGGACAGGGTGGTCCTACGAGCAGTACTTC. Translated, this is CASSEGTGWSYEQYF. Full variable domain (CDR3 extended with the reference TRBV28 and TRBJ2-7 proteins): DVKVTQSSRYLVKRTGEKVFLECVQDMDHENMFWYRQDPGLGLRLIYFSYDVKMKEKGDIPEGYSVSREKKERFSLILESASTNQTSMYLCASSEGTGWSYEQYFGPGTRLTVT.